This entry describes one T cell receptor (beta chain). This entry belongs to a study of blood T cell repertoires in COVID-19. Study information: The origin of the acute and convalescent COVID-19 samples was the United States, Italy and Spain.

This CDR3 comprises 21 residues. Germline V gives CDR1 KGHDR, CDR2 SFDVKD. V gave up 8 bases and J gave up 10 bases; unmatched junction bases: 36. The data were produced by immunoSEQ multiplex PCR, yet TCRdb's version contains in-frame clones alone and is incomplete. This sample has about 130,000 clones, with approximately 83% found just once. This TCR was sampled from a woman in her forties or fifties who had recovered from COVID-19. Material for sequencing was peripheral blood. J is TRBJ1-2 and V is TRBV24-1, with 7 bases matching TRBD1. Here the CDR3 DNA reads TGTGCCACCATTTTCAATGGGACAGTCCGACGATCTTTGTCCCACGCGCCGGTCTACACCTTC. Protein product: CATIFNGTVRRSLSHAPVYTF.